One and the same sample provided the 31 T cell receptor beta chains below, sequenced in a study of post-analysis software for immune sequencing data. No antigen has been assigned to these receptors. Unique molecular identifiers were present in the TCR beta cDNA libraries. TCRdb reprocessed the PCR reads via MiXCR and lists one record per CDR3 protein. Of about 380,000 distinct CDR3 sequences listed, roughly 30% are singletons. Broader study findings: A few TRBV segments (TRBV5-6, TRBV5-1 and TRBV20-1 among them) occurred more frequently in patients than in controls.

The sequencing input was blood. The origin of the receptors is a girl between 10 and 17 years old with multiple sclerosis.

The chain combines TRBV4-1 with TRBJ1-5; TRBD1 is a possible D gene (6 bases). V lost 1 base to trimming and J lost 5 bases, with 18 bases between them. The CDR3 totals 17 residues. Germline assignment: CDR1 MGHRA and CDR2 YSYEKL. CDR3 nucleotide sequence: TGCGCCAGCAGCCAAGGTAGGGGGGAAAGGATGGATCAGCCCCAGCATTTT. It yields the protein CASSQGRGERMDQPQHF.

In its sample, this clonotype was seen a few times. This chain joins TRBV7-3 and TRBJ2-1; D might be TRBD1 (5 bases). The CDR3 is made up of 15 amino acids. Trimming stripped 2 bases from V and 7 bases from J, with 15 bases between. Germline V gene lookup returns CDR1 SGHTA and CDR2 FQGTGA. Here the CDR3 reads CASSLVADSLNEQFF. The CDR3 DNA reads as TGTGCCAGCAGCTTAGTGGCCGACAGCCTGAATGAGCAGTTCTTC.

Remarks on this clonotype: An end of the junction differs from the germline gene, which may be a read error. The chain links TRBV6-2 or TRBV6-3 to TRBJ1-1, with a possible D match to TRBD1 (6 bases). This CDR3 has 13 amino acids. Germline V gene lookup returns CDR1 MNHEY and CDR2 SVGEGT. This CDR3 reads CATSRDMNSEAFF. For the CDR3, the DNA is TGTGCCACTTCCCGGGACATGAACTCTGAAGCTTTCTTT.

This clonotype was counted a few times. V usage is TRBV6-5 and J usage is TRBJ1-1; D is uncertain. The CDR3 is made up of 14 amino acids. Trimming left V 0 bases short and J 2 bases short, with 7 bases between. Germline V gene lookup returns CDR1 MNHEY and CDR2 SVGAGI. CDR3: CASSYSSTNTEAFF. Written as DNA, the CDR3 is TGTGCCAGCAGTTACTCGAGCACAAACACTGAAGCTTTCTTT.

V gene TRBV20-1 combines with J gene TRBJ2-1; 9 positions agree with TRBD2. The end of the DNA fits TRBJ2-7 better, so the J call may be wrong. Germline CDR1 is DFQATT and CDR2 is SNEGSKA (reference sequence). The CDR3 loop spans 14 amino acids. CDR3 in DNA: TGCAGTGCTAGGGCTAGCGGGGTCTACAATGAGCAGTACTTC. Its translation is CSARASGVYNEQYF.

This clonotype was counted a few times. The chain carries TRBV4-1 and TRBJ2-1; the D is unclear. CDR1 is MGHRA and CDR2 is YSYEKL in the germline V gene. V was cut by 4 bases and J by 4 bases, with 11 bases left in between. The CDR3 consists of 14 residues. This CDR3 reads CASSLTAEYNEQFF. Written as DNA, the CDR3 is TGCGCCAGCAGCCTTACTGCAGAATACAATGAGCAGTTCTTC.

The chain employs TRBV6-6 and TRBJ1-2; D unclear. The CDR3 contains 16 residues. Germline-derived CDR1 and CDR2 are MNHNY and SVGAGI (reference sequence). V was trimmed by 2 bases and J by 0 bases, leaving 13 bases between them. The CDR3 bases are TGTGCCAGCAGTTACCAGGCCGCCCTAGCTAACTATGGCTACACCTTC. Translation: CASSYQAALANYGYTF.

At least ten counts were recorded for this clonotype. CDR3 amino acids: CSVEVGGGYEQYF. In DNA form, the CDR3 reads TGCAGCGTTGAAGTAGGGGGCGGCTACGAGCAGTACTTC. The rearrangement uses TRBV29-1 and TRBJ2-7; 7 nucleotides line up with TRBD1. The CDR3 loop spans 13 amino acids. Germline CDR1 and CDR2: SQVTM and ANQGSEA. V shed 1 base, J shed 3 bases, and the junction held 3 bases outside the gene matches.

The chain joins TRBV6-5 to TRBJ1-2; a possible D gene is TRBD1 (6 bases). Germline CDR1 reads MNHEY; CDR2 reads SVGAGI. The germline V and J ends were trimmed by 0 bases and 5 bases, with 10 bases remaining between them. The CDR3 spans 14 residues. The CDR3 is CASSYSGTYYGYTF. The CDR3 coding sequence is TGTGCCAGCAGTTACTCCGGGACATATTATGGCTACACCTTC.

The gene calls are TRBV19 and TRBJ1-1; D is ambiguous. The germline V gene encodes CDR1 LNHDA and CDR2 SQIVND (reference sequence). V was trimmed by 5 bases and J by 0 bases, leaving 13 bases between them. This CDR3 contains 15 residues. Here the CDR3 reads CASSAYILLNTEAFF. DNA for the CDR3: TGTGCCAGTAGTGCCTACATCTTACTGAACACTGAAGCTTTCTTT.

The rearrangement joins TRBV13 to TRBJ2-5, with D unclear. V was trimmed by 2 bases and J by 1 base, leaving 11 bases between them. This CDR3 is 15 amino acids long. CDR1 PRHDT and CDR2 FYEKMQ come from the germline V gene (reference sequence). CDR3 nucleotides: TGTGCCAGCAGCTTAACCGGACGGCTCCAAGAGACCCAGTACTTC. This gives the protein CASSLTGRLQETQYF.

This clonotype was detected a few times. V and J are TRBV5-1 and TRBJ1-1; maybe TRBD1 (6 bases). In germline, CDR1 is SGHRS, CDR2 YFSETQ. The germline V and J ends were trimmed by 4 bases and 0 bases, with 7 bases remaining between them. The CDR3 consists of 13 residues. The CDR3 spells CASSRDMNTEAFF. As DNA, the CDR3 is TGCGCCAGCAGCAGGGACATGAACACTGAAGCTTTCTTT.

The chain recombines TRBV15 with TRBJ2-3; TRBD2 is a possible D gene (5 bases). This CDR3 comprises 15 residues. Germline loops: CDR1 LNHNV, CDR2 YYDKDF (reference sequence). The V and J ends lost 0 bases and 4 bases respectively, with 11 bases between them. As DNA, the CDR3 is TGTGCCACCAGCAGAGATCGCCCCGGGGCAGATACGCAGTATTTT. Translating it yields CATSRDRPGADTQYF. The complete variable domain, with remaining parts taken from reference TRBV15 and TRBJ2-3, reads DAMVIQNPRYQVTQFGKPVTLSCSQTLNHNVMYWYQQKSSQAPKLLFHYYDKDFNNEADTPDNFQSRRPNTSFCFLDIRSPGLGDTAMYLCATSRDRPGADTQYFGPGTRLTVL.

V is TRBV6-6 and J is TRBJ1-5, with D unresolved. The V gene lost 1 base and the J gene lost 5 bases, with 9 bases spanning the gap. Germline V gene sequence: CDR1 MNHNY, CDR2 SVGAGI (reference sequence). The CDR3 is 14 amino acids. CDR3: CASSYFHGDQPQHF. For the CDR3, the DNA is TGTGCCAGCAGTTACTTTCATGGTGATCAGCCCCAGCATTTT.

The chain is built from TRBV12-3 or TRBV12-4 and TRBJ2-5; 16 bases are shared with TRBD2. This CDR3 spans 18 amino acids. Trimming took 3 bases from V and 2 from J; bases not matched to a gene: 6. The CDR3: CASSFSGTSGGVQETQYF. The CDR3 DNA follows: TGTGCCAGCAGTTTTTCCGGGACTAGCGGGGGGGTACAAGAGACCCAGTACTTC.

This clonotype was counted a few times. The chain links TRBV4-3 to TRBJ1-5; tentatively, D is TRBD1 (6 bases). Germline V gene lookup returns CDR1 LGHNA and CDR2 YSLEER. Trimming pared 1 base from V and 7 bases from J, leaving 14 bases between. The length of the CDR3 is 15 residues. The chain's CDR3 is CASSQGWGAKQPQHF. CDR3 coding DNA: TGCGCCAGCAGCCAAGGATGGGGGGCGAAGCAGCCCCAGCATTTT.

This chain uses TRBV28 with TRBJ1-5, with 8 bases fitting TRBD1. The CDR3 sequence is 14 residues long. Per the germline V gene, CDR1 is MDHEN and CDR2 is SYDVKM. After removal of 11 bases from V and 0 bases from J, the junction contained 6 bases not matched to a gene. The CDR3 nucleotides are TGTGCCGGCCAGGGGGCCTATAGCAATCAGCCCCAGCATTTT. Translation: CAGQGAYSNQPQHF.

CDR3 in DNA: TGTGCCATCGGAAACCCGGGACAGGGGGCGCGGAGCACCGGGGAGCTGTTTTTT. It yields the protein CAIGNPGQGARSTGELFF. The chain joins TRBV10-3 to TRBJ2-2; 12 bases match TRBD1. The CDR3 contains 18 residues. Germline assignment: CDR1 ENHRY and CDR2 SYGVKD. J gave up 4 bases and V 8 bases, and 14 bases lay outside the gene matches.

This clonotype was found a few times. The chain's CDR3 is CASVGQGDEQYF. CDR3 nucleotides: TGTGCCAGCGTGGGACAGGGGGACGAGCAGTACTTC. The chain recombines TRBV6-2 or TRBV6-3 with TRBJ2-7, with TRBD1 matching over 11 bases. The CDR3 extends over 12 amino acids. V trimming: 8 bases; J trimming: 5 bases; junction bases outside the gene matches: 2. Germline CDR1 reads MNHEY; CDR2 reads SVGEGT.

Regarding this clonotype: A much larger clone differs from this one at a single base, so this may be a read error. The chain couples TRBV6-5 to TRBJ2-1; the D is unclear. This CDR3 spans 12 amino acids. The germline V gene encodes CDR1 MNHEY and CDR2 SVGAGI. For the CDR3, the DNA is TGTGCCAGCAGTTTCGGATACAATGGGCAGTTCTTC. This codes for CASSFGYNGQFF.

This clonotype appeared a few times. J is TRBJ2-5 and V is TRBV7-2, with 9 bases identical to TRBD2. With 6 bases clipped from V and 5 bases from J, the junction kept 7 bases outside the gene matches. The CDR3 extends over 14 amino acids. Germline loops: CDR1 SGHTA, CDR2 FQGNSA. The CDR3 sequence: CASSPLAGRETQYF. The DNA for the CDR3 is TGTGCCAGCAGTCCCCTAGCGGGGAGGGAGACCCAGTACTTC.

This clonotype has at least ten counts. The rearrangement joins TRBV7-2 to TRBJ1-2, with 7 bases aligning to TRBD1. The V gene end was trimmed by 0 bases and the J gene end by 2 bases; junction bases not matched to a gene: 0. Looked up from germline, CDR1 is SGHTA and CDR2 is FQGNSA. CDR3 length: 14 residues. Here the CDR3 DNA reads TGTGCCAGCAGCTTAGCGGGACAGAACTATGGCTACACCTTC. Residues: CASSLAGQNYGYTF.

Regarding this clonotype: A much bigger clone sits one base away, suggesting this may be a read error. This sequence joins TRBV12-3 or TRBV12-4 and TRBJ1-2; possibly TRBD1 for D (6 bases). The CDR3 is 15 amino acids. Trimming removed 5 bases from V and 5 bases from J, with 18 bases in between. CDR3 amino acids: CASSPAGANTYGYTF. The CDR3 nucleotides are TGTGCCAGCAGTCCGGCAGGGGCGAATACTTATGGCTACACCTTC.

This clonotype is a singleton in its sample. The V and J genes are TRBV5-1 and TRBJ1-1, with D hard to call. Deletions cut 1 base from V and 8 bases from J, with 15 bases between. CDR1 is SGHRS, CDR2 YFSETQ, per germline. This CDR3 contains 14 residues. This CDR3 reads CASSLKQPDLEAFF. Written as DNA, the CDR3 is TGCGCCAGCAGCTTGAAACAACCGGACCTAGAAGCTTTCTTT. Supplemented by reference TRBV5-1 and TRBJ1-1, the full variable domain reads KAGVTQTPRYLIKTRGQQVTLSCSPISGHRSVSWYQQTPGQGLQFLFEYFSETQRNKGNFPGRFSGRQFSNSRSEMNVSTLELGDSALYLCASSLKQPDLEAFFGQGTRLTVV.

CDR3 amino acids: CASRGPGPEQYF. In DNA form, the CDR3 reads TGTGCCAGCAGAGGCCCCGGACCCGAGCAGTACTTC. The rearrangement uses TRBV5-6 and TRBJ2-7; unclear D gene. The germline V gene has CDR1 SGHDT and CDR2 YYEEEE. V dropped 5 bases and J dropped 6 bases, with 12 bases sitting between them. CDR3 length: 12 residues.

V usage is TRBV7-2 and J usage is TRBJ1-1; D not certain. The CDR3 sequence is 14 residues long. Trimming removed 4 bases at V and 10 bases at J, with 19 bases between. The V gene's germline CDR1 is SGHTA and CDR2 FQGNSA. The CDR3 sequence: CASSSTITASAAFF. The CDR3 nucleotides read TGTGCCAGCAGCTCGACCATCACAGCCTCGGCAGCTTTCTTT.

This chain links TRBV5-1 with TRBJ2-5; D is perhaps TRBD2 (6 bases). Germline V gives CDR1 SGHRS, CDR2 YFSETQ. This CDR3 comprises 14 residues. The V end was cut by 4 bases, the J end by 5 bases, with 15 bases between. The CDR3 reads CASSPGPSAETQYF. CDR3 nucleotide sequence: TGCGCCAGCAGCCCTGGACCTAGCGCGGAGACCCAGTACTTC.

The CDR3 loop reads CASSLRTGIGGYTF. In nucleotides, the CDR3 is TGCGCCAGCAGCTTGCGGACAGGGATTGGGGGCTACACCTTC. The chain combines TRBV5-1 with TRBJ1-2, with 8 bases aligning to TRBD1. V lost 1 base, J lost 8 bases, and 7 bases stayed unmatched. This CDR3 region has 14 residues. Germline V gene sequence: CDR1 SGHRS, CDR2 YFSETQ. The full variable domain, with the rest looked up from reference TRBV5-1 and TRBJ1-2, is KAGVTQTPRYLIKTRGQQVTLSCSPISGHRSVSWYQQTPGQGLQFLFEYFSETQRNKGNFPGRFSGRQFSNSRSEMNVSTLELGDSALYLCASSLRTGIGGYTFGSGTRLTVV.

In this sample, this clonotype turned up a few times. The chain couples TRBV4-1 to TRBJ2-1; D may match TRBD1 or TRBD2 (5 bases each). V lost 1 base to trimming and J lost 9 bases, with 16 bases between them. The CDR3 spans 15 residues. Germline CDR1 and CDR2: MGHRA and YSYEKL. The chain's CDR3 is CASSQGGTAGLEQFF. The CDR3, as DNA: TGCGCCAGCAGCCAAGGGGGGACCGCGGGCCTTGAGCAGTTCTTC.

The J gene is TRBJ2-5, the V gene TRBV12-3 or TRBV12-4; D unclear. There are 11 residues in the CDR3. The V end was cut by 4 bases, the J end by 11 bases, with 11 bases between. The CDR3 bases are TGTGCCAGCAGTTCCTCCACAGAGCAGTACTTC. Its protein is CASSSSTEQYF.

This clonotype occurred many times. This sequence joins TRBV11-2 and TRBJ2-3, with D hard to call. Germline V lookup: CDR1 SGHAT, CDR2 FQNNGV. The CDR3 consists of 15 residues. Trimming took off 1 base at V and 2 bases at J, with 10 bases between the two ends. The CDR3 reads CASSLGASVTDTQYF. CDR3 DNA sequence: TGTGCCAGCAGCTTAGGGGCCAGCGTCACAGATACGCAGTATTTT. The whole variable domain, filled in from reference TRBV11-2 and TRBJ2-3, reads EAGVAQSPRYKIIEKRQSVAFWCNPISGHATLYWYQQILGQGPKLLIQFQNNGVVDDSQLPKDRFSAERLKGVDSTLKIQPAKLEDSAVYLCASSLGASVTDTQYFGPGTRLTVL.